The rows below give T cell receptor beta chains drawn from one sample of a study of regulatory T cells in long-lasting Graves disease. TCRdb reprocessed the multiplex PCR reads via MiXCR and lists one record per CDR3 protein. The top ten clones hold 20% to 25% of a sample with about 420,000 distinct CDR3 sequences, approximately 16% of them seen once. This sample was also put to use in a study of T cells in Graves' hyperthyroidism and ophthalmopathy.

Specimen: peripheral blood mononuclear cells (PBMCs), collected at new diagnosis, from a patient treated with antithyroid drugs. The receptors shown here come from a young woman with Graves disease. The CDR3 runs from the conserved cysteine through the conserved F or W. A D gene is named only where the DNA matches it firmly. Clone size, where shown, is once, few, many, or a class for clones that have expanded.

j_gene	d_gene	abundance	v_gene	CDR3nt	CDR3aa
TRBJ2-7	NA	many	TRBV7-2	TGTGCCAGCAGCACCCGGACAGCGTTATCCTACGAGCAGTACTTC	CASSTRTALSYEQYF
TRBJ2-2	TRBD2	NA	TRBV6-5	TGTGCCAGCAGTTTACCGGTGGGACTAGCGGGAGCGGTCGGGGAGCTGTTTTTT	CASSLPVGLAGAVGELFF
TRBJ2-2	TRBD1	NA	TRBV5-1	TGCGCCAGCAGCTTGTCGGACAGGGGGCCCACCGGGGAGCTGTTTTTT	CASSLSDRGPTGELFF
TRBJ2-1	NA	few	TRBV19	TGTGCCAGTAGGGGTGGCTCCTACAATGAGCAGTTCTTC	CASRGGSYNEQFF
TRBJ1-2	NA	few	TRBV18	TGTGCCAGCTCACCACGTCCAGGGACACCACTCTCCTATGGCTACACCTTC	CASSPRPGTPLSYGYTF
TRBJ1-5	NA	NA	TRBV19	TGTGCCTGTAGTATAGATCAGAGGTACAATCAGCCCCAGCATTTT	CACSIDQRYNQPQHF
TRBJ2-2	NA	NA	TRBV10-3	TGTGCCGTACAGGGTACGAACACCGGGGAGCTGTTTTTT	CAVQGTNTGELFF
TRBJ2-7	TRBD2	few	TRBV7-9	TGTGCCAGCAGTCAACTAGCGGGAGTATTCTACGAGCAGTACTTC	CASSQLAGVFYEQYF
TRBJ2-3	TRBD2	many	TRBV12-3/TRBV12-4	TGTGCCAGCAGTGTGGGACTAGCGGGAGGGCCAGGGGATACGCAGTATTTT	CASSVGLAGGPGDTQYF
TRBJ2-7	TRBD2	NA	TRBV10-2	TGCGCCAGCAGTGTGAGACTAGCGGGAGTTCGTACCTACGAGCAGTACTTC	CASSVRLAGVRTYEQYF
TRBJ1-5	TRBD1	NA	TRBV9	TGTGCCAGCAGCGCAGGGACAGGAAAGTGCTATAGCAATCAGCCCCAGCATTTT	CASSAGTGKCYSNQPQHF
TRBJ2-7	NA	many	TRBV7-2	TGTGCCAGCAGCTTAGCGGACACGAGCTACGAGCAGTACTTC	CASSLADTSYEQYF
TRBJ1-1	NA	few	TRBV2	TGTGCCAGCGGAGGGGAACAAACCACTGAAGCTTTCTTT	CASGGEQTTEAFF
TRBJ1-1	NA	few	TRBV7-2	TGTGCCAGCAGCTTAAGGAGACAGGCTGAAGCTTTCTTT	CASSLRRQAEAFF
TRBJ2-7	TRBD2	few	TRBV6-1	TGTGCCAGCAGAGTAGCGGGAGTCAACTACGAGCAGTACTTC	CASRVAGVNYEQYF
TRBJ1-4	TRBD1	NA	TRBV6-1	TGTGCCAGCAGTGAGGCGACAGGGACGGGTGAAAAACTGTTTTTT	CASSEATGTGEKLFF
TRBJ2-1	TRBD2	once	TRBV3-1	TGTGCCAGCAGCCAGACTAGCGGGCCTCTCAATGAGCAGTTCTTC	CASSQTSGPLNEQFF
TRBJ2-2	NA	many	TRBV28	TGTGCCAGCAGCCCTGAGTTAGCGTATGGGGAGCTGTTTTTT	CASSPELAYGELFF
TRBJ2-7	NA	many	TRBV20-1	TGCAGTGCTTGGGAGGCCGGAAGGATTGTCTACGAGCAGTACTTC	CSAWEAGRIVYEQYF
TRBJ2-3	NA	NA	TRBV15	TGTGCCACCAGACGCACAGATACGCAGTATTTT	CATRRTDTQYF
TRBJ1-2	NA	many	TRBV24-1	TGTGCCACCAGTGATTTGAGGGACAACGATGGCTACACCTTC	CATSDLRDNDGYTF
TRBJ2-1	NA	NA	TRBV2	TGTGCCAGCAGTGAACAAGGGACATCATTCAATGAGCAGTTCTTC	CASSEQGTSFNEQFF
TRBJ1-5	NA	many	TRBV7-8	TGTGCCAGCAGCTTGATACAGGTCGTTCGGGGCGGTCAGCCCCAGCATTTT	CASSLIQVVRGGQPQHF
TRBJ2-3	NA	NA	TRBV7-2	TGTGCCAGCAGCTTAGTTAGCGCAGATACGCAGTATTTT	CASSLVSADTQYF
TRBJ1-1	NA	few	TRBV29-1	TGCAGCGTTGAAGAGGAGCGCACTGAAGCTTTCTTT	CSVEEERTEAFF
TRBJ1-5	NA	many	TRBV2	TGTGCCAGCGGGGGGTCCGGGAGTCAGCCCCAGCATTTT	CASGGSGSQPQHF
TRBJ2-7	NA	many	TRBV13	TGTGCCAGCAGCTTAACAGCCCCCTACGAGCAGTACTTC	CASSLTAPYEQYF
TRBJ2-3	NA	NA	TRBV6-9	TGTGCCAGCAGTTATTCTGGAGATACGCAGTATTTT	CASSYSGDTQYF
TRBJ1-1	NA	many	TRBV7-9	TGTGCCAGCAGCTACAGGAGTACTGAAGCTTTCTTT	CASSYRSTEAFF
TRBJ2-3	TRBD1	many	TRBV27	TGTGCCAGCAGTTTAAGGGGGCATTGGGCAGATACGCAGTATTTT	CASSLRGHWADTQYF
TRBJ2-1	NA	many	TRBV18	TGTGCCAGCTCACCACTGAGCGGGCGCCACAATGAGCAGTTCTTC	CASSPLSGRHNEQFF
TRBJ2-3	TRBD1	NA	TRBV6-1	TGTGCCAGCAGAAGACAGGGAGCAGATACGCAGTATTTT	CASRRQGADTQYF
TRBJ2-7	TRBD1	many	TRBV28	TGTGCCAACTCTGACAGGGAAAGCTCCTACGAGCAGTACTTC	CANSDRESSYEQYF
TRBJ1-4	TRBD1	NA	TRBV19	TGTGCCAGTAGGGACAGGGGTCGGAATGAAAAACTGTTTTTT	CASRDRGRNEKLFF
TRBJ1-1	TRBD1	many	TRBV18	TGTGCCAGCTCACCAGCTTGGACAGGGGCACAAGCTCCTTTCTTT	CASSPAWTGAQAPFF
TRBJ1-6	TRBD1	many	TRBV20-1	TGCAGTGCTAGGGCCCCGGGACAGAGATATAATTCACCCCTCCACTTT	CSARAPGQRYNSPLHF
TRBJ1-6	NA	many	TRBV11-2	TGTGCCAGCAGCTTAGATGATCGCTCTTCACCCCTCCACTTT	CASSLDDRSSPLHF